A single sample gave rise to the 27 T cell receptor beta chains below, sequenced in a study of shared clonotypes between healthy human individuals. Only in-frame clones appear in the TCRdb table, and some are missing; sequencing was by immunoSEQ multiplex PCR. This sample has approximately 810,000 clones, with 80% to 95% found just once. CD8 cells classed as naive were CD45RO-negative and positively selected for CCR7, excluding terminally differentiated effector memory CD45RA+ cells. The sample comprised naive CD8+ T cells sorted from blood. The receptor source for this set is a man aged 30 to 39 in good health.

This chain links TRBV4-3 with TRBJ2-1; 8 positions agree with TRBD1. J was trimmed by 4 bases and V by 6 bases; bases with no gene match: 5. The CDR3 sequence is 14 residues long. From germline, CDR1 is LGHNA and CDR2 YSLEER. The CDR3 DNA follows: TGCGCCAGCAGGGTGGACAGGGCTTACAATGAGCAGTTCTTC. Translating it yields CASRVDRAYNEQFF.

DNA for the CDR3: TGTGCCAGCAGCGTAAACCCGGGAGCCAACAATGAGCAGTTCTTC. It encodes CASSVNPGANNEQFF. V is TRBV9 and J is TRBJ2-1; tentatively, D is TRBD2 (6 bases). This CDR3 region has 15 residues. V lost 1 base and J lost 5, with 13 bases in between. The germline V gene encodes CDR1 SGDLS and CDR2 YYNGEE.

This chain connects TRBV4-3 to TRBJ2-3; D is unclear. V was shortened by 1 base and J by 0 bases, with 8 bases between the two germline ends. The CDR3 has 15 residues. CDR1 LGHNA and CDR2 YSLEER come from the germline V gene. The CDR3 loop reads CASSQGGQSTDTQYF. CDR3 coding DNA: TGCGCCAGCAGCCAAGGTGGTCAGAGCACAGATACGCAGTATTTT.

The gene calls are TRBV6-6 and TRBJ1-1, with D maybe TRBD1 (6 bases). This CDR3 comprises 14 residues. V lost 5 bases to trimming and J lost 2 bases, with 12 bases between them. The germline V gene has CDR1 MNHNY and CDR2 SVGAGI (reference sequence). For the CDR3, the DNA is TGTGCCAGCAGTATTGGGGGGCGAAACACTGAAGCTTTCTTT. Protein sequence: CASSIGGRNTEAFF.

The V and J genes are TRBV11-3 and TRBJ2-3, with D perhaps TRBD1 (6 bases). Germline-derived CDR1 and CDR2 are SGHNT and YENEEA. V gave up 4 bases and J gave up 3 bases, with 20 bases separating them. The CDR3 sequence is 17 residues long. The CDR3 sequence: CASSSTRNNRVTDTQYF. The CDR3, as DNA: TGTGCCAGCAGCTCCACCCGAAACAACAGGGTAACAGATACGCAGTATTTT.

This chain joins TRBV19 and TRBJ2-7; D ambiguous. CDR3 length equals 14 residues. Germline CDR1 reads LNHDA; CDR2 reads SQIVND (reference sequence). The ends were cut back, 4 bases at V and 2 bases at J, with 12 bases in the middle. For the CDR3, the DNA is TGTGCCAGTAGTAGGGTAGCCGACACCTACGAGCAGTACTTC. This gives the protein CASSRVADTYEQYF. Full variable domain (missing parts from reference TRBV19 and TRBJ2-7): DGGITQSPKYLFRKEGQNVTLSCEQNLNHDAMYWYRQDPGQGLRLIYYSQIVNDFQKGDIAEGYSVSREKKESFPLTVTSAQKNPTAFYLCASSRVADTYEQYFGPGTRLTVT.

This clone was counted only a few times. This CDR3 is CASSEPWVRGKDHYGYTF. CDR3 sequence (DNA): TGTGCCAGCAGTGAGCCCTGGGTAAGGGGCAAAGATCACTATGGCTACACCTTC. The V and J genes are TRBV6-1 and TRBJ1-2; maybe TRBD1 (5 bases). The CDR3 has 18 amino acids. CDR1 and CDR2 from the germline V gene are MNHNS and SASEGT. V was clipped by 3 bases and J by 3 bases, with 23 bases between them.

The genes are TRBV7-9 and TRBJ2-3; 8 positions agree with TRBD1. Looked up from germline, CDR1 is SEHNR and CDR2 is FQNEAQ (reference sequence). The CDR3 consists of 15 residues. Trimming took 0 bases from V and 4 from J; bases not matched to a gene: 3. Here the CDR3 reads CASSLAQGAADTQYF. For the CDR3, the DNA is TGTGCCAGCAGCTTAGCCCAGGGGGCTGCAGATACGCAGTATTTT. The full variable domain, in which reference TRBV7-9 and TRBJ2-3 provide the parts outside the CDR3, is DTGVSQNPRHKITKRGQNVTFRCDPISEHNRLYWYRQTLGQGPEFLTYFQNEAQLEKSRLLSDRFSAERPKGSFSTLEIQRTEQGDSAMYLCASSLAQGAADTQYFGPGTRLTVL.

The chain recombines TRBV6-5 with TRBJ1-1; TRBD1 aligns across 7 bases. This CDR3 is built from 14 residues. Trimming cost V 6 bases and J 3 bases; bases outside gene matches: 7. The V gene's germline CDR1 is MNHEY and CDR2 SVGAGI. The CDR3 is CASRQTGVDTEAFF. The CDR3 DNA reads as TGTGCCAGCAGACAAACAGGGGTCGACACTGAAGCTTTCTTT.

The chain is built from TRBV11-2 and TRBJ2-2; 9 nucleotides line up with TRBD1. The CDR3 runs 16 residues. J was trimmed by 2 bases and V by 8 bases; bases with no gene match: 9. The germline CDR1 and CDR2 sequences are SGHAT and FQNNGV. The CDR3, as DNA: TGTGCCAGCCGGGTCGGACAGGGGCGCAACACCGGGGAGCTGTTTTTT. This codes for CASRVGQGRNTGELFF.

The J gene is TRBJ2-4, the V gene TRBV7-6; 8 bases fit TRBD1. Germline values: CDR1 SGHVS, CDR2 FNYEAQ. The CDR3 contains 18 residues. V lost 2 bases to trimming and J lost 0 bases; unmatched junction nucleotides: 9. The CDR3 DNA reads TGTGCCAGCAGCTTATCCCGGGACAGGACACTAGCCAAAAACATTCAGTACTTC. It is translated as CASSLSRDRTLAKNIQYF.

V usage is TRBV27 and J usage is TRBJ1-1, with D perhaps TRBD1 (5 bases). The V gene lost 7 bases and the J gene lost 0 bases, with 6 bases spanning the gap. Germline lookup yields CDR1 MNHEY and CDR2 SMNVEV (reference sequence). The CDR3 has 12 residues. CDR3 coding DNA: TGTGCCAGCATGGGGGTGAACACTGAAGCTTTCTTT. It specifies CASMGVNTEAFF.

CDR3 residues: CASSTGLVHEQFF. In nucleotides, the CDR3 is TGTGCCAGCAGCACGGGACTAGTACATGAGCAGTTCTTC. The rearrangement joins TRBV9 to TRBJ2-1, with 8 bases fitting TRBD2. Germline V gene sequence: CDR1 SGDLS, CDR2 YYNGEE. V lost 4 bases and J lost 8; bases outside the gene matches: 5. The CDR3 spans 13 residues.

The chain carries TRBV5-1 and TRBJ2-5; D possibly corresponds to TRBD2 (5 bases). Germline CDR1 and CDR2: SGHRS and YFSETQ. V shed 0 bases and J shed 5 bases, with 14 bases lying between them. The CDR3 extends over 15 amino acids. This CDR3 reads CASSLEAAVFETQYF. Here the CDR3 DNA reads TGCGCCAGCAGCTTGGAAGCGGCCGTCTTTGAGACCCAGTACTTC.

The CDR3 DNA follows: TGCAGCGGCGGGACAGGGGGCTACGAGCAGTACTTC. Translation gives CSGGTGGYEQYF. V and J are TRBV29-1 and TRBJ2-7; 11 bases fit TRBD1. The CDR3 is 12 amino acids. The germline CDR1 and CDR2 sequences are SQVTM and ANQGSEA. The V gene end was trimmed by 7 bases and the J gene end by 3 bases; junction bases not matched to a gene: 2.

This chain links TRBV28 with TRBJ2-4, with D possibly being TRBD2 (6 bases). V was cut by 3 bases and J by 0 bases, with 12 bases left in between. Per the germline V gene, CDR1 is MDHEN and CDR2 is SYDVKM. The CDR3 extends over 16 amino acids. The CDR3 reads CASSFRGILAKNIQYF. CDR3 coding DNA: TGTGCCAGCAGTTTTCGGGGGATACTAGCCAAAAACATTCAGTACTTC.

V is TRBV4-2 and J is TRBJ2-7; no clear D gene. V was cut by 0 bases and J by 8 bases, with 17 bases left in between. The CDR3 length is 15 residues. Germline CDR1 reads LGHNA; CDR2 reads YNFKEQ. CDR3 in DNA: TGTGCCAGCAGCCAAGAATCCCCGGATCTACGGAAGCAGTACTTC. As protein: CASSQESPDLRKQYF.

The rearrangement uses TRBV2 and TRBJ2-7, with TRBD2 identical over 15 bases. V dropped 6 bases and J dropped 4; count of bases not matched to a gene: 4. The CDR3 is 15 residues long. CDR1 and CDR2 from the germline V gene are SNHLY and FYNNEI. CDR3 loop: CASRGTSGRSYEQYF. The CDR3 region has the DNA TGTGCCAGCAGGGGGACTAGCGGGAGGTCTTACGAGCAGTACTTC.

This sequence joins TRBV7-9 and TRBJ2-3; 7 bases are shared with TRBD1. CDR1 and CDR2 from the germline V gene are SEHNR and FQNEAQ (reference sequence). There are 15 residues in the CDR3. Losses at the gene ends were 4 bases for V and 2 bases for J; bases not matched to a gene: 6. The CDR3: CASSSKTGITDTQYF. CDR3 nucleotides: TGTGCCAGCAGCTCGAAGACAGGGATCACAGATACGCAGTATTTT.

V gene TRBV28 combines with J gene TRBJ2-3, with 7 bases identical to TRBD2. V dropped 5 bases and J dropped 10; count of bases not matched to a gene: 3. This CDR3 comprises 11 residues. The germline CDR1 and CDR2 sequences are MDHEN and SYDVKM. The CDR3 loop is CASSPGGAQYF. The CDR3 DNA reads as TGTGCCAGCAGTCCGGGAGGTGCGCAGTATTTT.

The chain couples TRBV4-1 to TRBJ2-7; either TRBD1 or TRBD2 may fit D (5 bases each). This CDR3 is built from 15 residues. The ends were cut back, 4 bases at V and 0 bases at J, with 13 bases in the middle. The germline CDR1 and CDR2 sequences are MGHRA and YSYEKL. The CDR3 DNA is TGCGCCAGCAGCCTAAGGGACGGAGGCTCCTACGAGCAGTACTTC. Its translation is CASSLRDGGSYEQYF.

The chain joins TRBV4-3 to TRBJ1-1; D remains unclear. Germline CDR1 reads LGHNA; CDR2 reads YSLEER. The CDR3 is made up of 13 amino acids. Trimming cost V 1 base and J 4 bases, with 7 bases left between them. CDR3 residues: CASSQGARTEAFF. In nucleotides, the CDR3 is TGCGCCAGCAGCCAAGGGGCTCGCACTGAAGCTTTCTTT.

The gene calls are TRBV5-5 and TRBJ2-7, with D possibly TRBD2 on 6 matching bases. The germline V gene has CDR1 SGHKS and CDR2 YYEKEE (reference sequence). V lost 1 base, J lost 0 bases, and 14 bases lay in between. This CDR3 is built from 16 residues. CDR3 sequence reads: CASSLSTGLSSYEQYF. The CDR3 DNA follows: TGTGCCAGCAGCTTGTCAACGGGACTTAGCTCCTACGAGCAGTACTTC. The entire variable domain, with the rest obtained from reference TRBV5-5 and TRBJ2-7, is as follows: DAGVTQSPTHLIKTRGQQVTLRCSPISGHKSVSWYQQVLGQGPQFIFQYYEKEERGRGNFPDRFSARQFPNYSSELNVNALLLGDSALYLCASSLSTGLSSYEQYFGPGTRLTVT.

Of note for this clone: The sample carries other DNA sequences with the same CDR3. V usage is TRBV9 and J usage is TRBJ2-7; D possibly corresponds to TRBD2 (5 bases). This CDR3 is built from 14 residues. V lost 2 bases and J lost 3, with 12 bases in between. Germline CDR1 and CDR2: SGDLS and YYNGEE. CDR3 amino acids: CASSVGLVSYEQYF. DNA for the CDR3: TGTGCCAGCAGCGTTGGACTCGTAAGCTACGAGCAGTACTTC.

The CDR3 reads CASSPLGRTGDTGELFF. In DNA form, the CDR3 reads TGTGCCAGCAGCCCCCTTGGTAGGACAGGGGACACCGGGGAGCTGTTTTTT. This rearrangement joins TRBV7-9 to TRBJ2-2, with 9 positions matching TRBD1. The CDR3 contains 17 residues. From germline, CDR1 is SEHNR and CDR2 FQNEAQ (reference sequence). V dropped 5 bases and J dropped 3; count of bases not matched to a gene: 10.

V and J are TRBV5-1 and TRBJ2-7; 11 bases line up with TRBD2. The CDR3 length is 14 residues. V lost 4 bases, J lost 5 bases, and 5 bases stayed unmatched. Germline loops: CDR1 SGHRS, CDR2 YFSETQ. CDR3 amino acids: CASSTSGSQNEQYF. CDR3 in DNA: TGCGCCAGCAGCACTAGCGGGAGTCAGAACGAGCAGTACTTC.

The V and J genes are TRBV6-6 and TRBJ2-5; D unresolved. Trimming pared 6 bases from V and 3 bases from J, leaving 20 bases between. Germline V CDR1 and CDR2: MNHNY, SVGAGI (reference sequence). The CDR3 has 16 amino acids. CDR3 nucleotide sequence: TGTGCCAGCAGGCCATACCCGGCGGCTCCTGAAGAGACCCAGTACTTC. Its translation: CASRPYPAAPEETQYF.